This entry lists 3 T cell receptor beta chains sequenced from one sample in a study of preoperative IRX-2 immunotherapy in early breast cancer. Regarding treatment: preoperative locoregional IRX-2 cytokine immunotherapy. Assay: immunoSEQ multiplex PCR; the TCRdb copy retains only in-frame clones and omits some. The data contain 60,000 or so clones, approximately 94% of them singletons. The biological material was taken from a patient treated with IRX-2 immunotherapy. Source of these receptors: a human donor with breast cancer.

This clone was observed a single time. The J gene is TRBJ1-3, the V gene TRBV10-3; 7 positions agree with TRBD1. Germline values: CDR1 ENHRY, CDR2 SYGVKD. The V gene end was trimmed by 11 bases and the J gene end by 0 bases; junction bases not matched to a gene: 7. The CDR3 has 14 residues. The CDR3 DNA follows: TGTGCCGGACGGGACAGCCCCTCTGGAAACACCATATATTTT. Its translation is CAGRDSPSGNTIYF.

The chain uses TRBV5-1 and TRBJ2-5; 8 bases fit TRBD1. Germline V gene sequence: CDR1 SGHRS, CDR2 YFSETQ. V lost 3 bases and J lost 1; bases outside the gene matches: 5. The CDR3 sequence is 15 residues long. CDR3 residues: CASSWEGTGQETQYF. The CDR3, as DNA: TGCGCCAGCAGCTGGGAAGGGACAGGCCAAGAGACCCAGTACTTC.

This clone was counted a single time. The V gene is TRBV6-6, the J gene TRBJ1-2; 7 bases align to TRBD1. Germline values: CDR1 MNHNY, CDR2 SVGAGI (reference sequence). The length of the CDR3 is 16 residues. V lost 0 bases and J lost 4; bases outside the gene matches: 8. The CDR3 sequence is CASSYSMAGGVYGYTF. The CDR3 region has the DNA TGTGCCAGCAGTTACTCGATGGCAGGGGGGGTCTATGGCTACACCTTC.